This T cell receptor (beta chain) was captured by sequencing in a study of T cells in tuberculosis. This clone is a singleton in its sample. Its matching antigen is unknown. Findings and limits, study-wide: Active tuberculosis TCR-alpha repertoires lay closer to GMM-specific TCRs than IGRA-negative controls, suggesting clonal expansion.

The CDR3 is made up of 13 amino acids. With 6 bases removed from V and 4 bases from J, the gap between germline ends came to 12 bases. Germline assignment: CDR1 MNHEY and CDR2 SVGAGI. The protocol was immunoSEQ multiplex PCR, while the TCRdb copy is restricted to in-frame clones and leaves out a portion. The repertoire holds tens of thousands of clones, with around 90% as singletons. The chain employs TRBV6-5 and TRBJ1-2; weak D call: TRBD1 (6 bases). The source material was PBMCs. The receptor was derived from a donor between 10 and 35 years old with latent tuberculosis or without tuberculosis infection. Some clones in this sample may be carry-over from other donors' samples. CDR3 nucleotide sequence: TGTGCCAGCAGAAGGGGGAAGATCTATGGCTACACCTTC. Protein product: CASRRGKIYGYTF.